This TCR beta chain was sequenced during a study of T cell changes during pregnancy in multiple sclerosis. Germline CDR1 and CDR2: SGHVS and FQNEAQ. The CDR3 loop spans 14 amino acids. V lost 7 bases and J 8 bases, leaving 15 bases between the germline ends. The method was immunoSEQ multiplex PCR; TCRdb's version includes in-frame clones alone and lacks a portion of them. The sample contains under 70,000 clones, roughly nine tenths of which appear only once. The chain links TRBV7-8 to TRBJ1-6; a possible D gene is TRBD1 (6 bases). The receptor was derived from a female donor in good health, enrolled as a control in a pregnancy study. Sample: peripheral blood, taken after pregnancy. The CDR3 loop is CASNSTGIHSPLHF. CDR3 in DNA: TGTGCCAGCAACTCCACAGGGATTCATTCACCCCTCCACTTT.